This note documents a single T cell receptor beta chain sequence. The data were taken from a study of control samples from healthy donors and cancer patients. From germline, CDR1 is MDHEN and CDR2 SYDVKM. This CDR3 has 15 amino acids. V dropped 2 bases and J dropped 6; count of bases not matched to a gene: 9. Clones were sequenced by immunoSEQ multiplex PCR, and TCRdb holds only the in-frame ones, with some missing. This sample has approximately 120,000 clones, with roughly 84% found just once. The sample was blood. The V call is TRBV28, the J call TRBJ1-2; TRBD1 aligns across 7 bases. The receptor comes from a man aged 35 to 55 in good health. The DNA of the CDR3 is TGTGCCAGCAGTTTAGTTTGGTCAGGGGGGGATGGCTACACCTTC. Translating it yields CASSLVWSGGDGYTF.